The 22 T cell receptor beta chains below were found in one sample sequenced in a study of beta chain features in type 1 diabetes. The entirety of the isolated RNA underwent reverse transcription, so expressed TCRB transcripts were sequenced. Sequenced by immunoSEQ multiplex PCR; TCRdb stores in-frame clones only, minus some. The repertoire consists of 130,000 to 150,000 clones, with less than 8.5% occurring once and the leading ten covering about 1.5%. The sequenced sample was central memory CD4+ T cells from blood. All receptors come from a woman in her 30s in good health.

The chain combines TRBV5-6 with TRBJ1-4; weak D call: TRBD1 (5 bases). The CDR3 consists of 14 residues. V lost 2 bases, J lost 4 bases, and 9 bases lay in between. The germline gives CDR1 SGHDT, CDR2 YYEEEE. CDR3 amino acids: CASSFGGINEKLFF. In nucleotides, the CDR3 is TGTGCCAGCAGCTTCGGGGGTATTAATGAAAAACTGTTTTTT.

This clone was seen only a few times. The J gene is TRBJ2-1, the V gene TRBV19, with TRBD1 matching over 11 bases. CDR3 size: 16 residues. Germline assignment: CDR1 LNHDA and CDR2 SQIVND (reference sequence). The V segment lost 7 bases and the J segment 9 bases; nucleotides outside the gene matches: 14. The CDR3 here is CASTPLPGQGGGEQFF. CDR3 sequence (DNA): TGTGCCAGTACCCCACTGCCGGGACAGGGGGGAGGTGAGCAGTTCTTC.

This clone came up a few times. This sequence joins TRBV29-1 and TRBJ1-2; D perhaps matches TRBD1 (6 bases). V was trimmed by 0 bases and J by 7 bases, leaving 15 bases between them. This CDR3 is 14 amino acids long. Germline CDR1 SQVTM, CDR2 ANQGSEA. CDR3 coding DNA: TGCAGCGTTGAAGACGTTTCACAGGGAGTTGGCTACACCTTC. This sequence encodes CSVEDVSQGVGYTF.

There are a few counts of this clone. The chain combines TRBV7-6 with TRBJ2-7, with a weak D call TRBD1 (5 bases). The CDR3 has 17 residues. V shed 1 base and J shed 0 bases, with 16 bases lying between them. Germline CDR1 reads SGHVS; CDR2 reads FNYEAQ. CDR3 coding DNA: TGTGCCAGCAGCTTAGTCCCGGGCAGGACAAACTCCTACGAGCAGTACTTC. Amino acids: CASSLVPGRTNSYEQYF.

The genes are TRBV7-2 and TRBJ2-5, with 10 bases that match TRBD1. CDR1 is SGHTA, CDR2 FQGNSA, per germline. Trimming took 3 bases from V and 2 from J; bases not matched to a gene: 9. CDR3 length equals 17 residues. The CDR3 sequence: CASSLGGQGREQETQYF. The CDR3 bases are TGTGCCAGCAGCTTGGGGGGACAGGGGCGAGAACAAGAGACCCAGTACTTC.

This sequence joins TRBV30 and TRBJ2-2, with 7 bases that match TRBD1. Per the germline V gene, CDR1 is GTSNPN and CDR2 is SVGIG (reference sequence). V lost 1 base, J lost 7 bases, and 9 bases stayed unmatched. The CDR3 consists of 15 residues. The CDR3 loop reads CAWSAPDRAGGELFF. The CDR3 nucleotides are TGTGCCTGGAGTGCACCCGACAGGGCTGGCGGGGAGCTGTTTTTT. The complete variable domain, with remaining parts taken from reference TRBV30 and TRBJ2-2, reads SQTIHQWPATLVQPVGSPLSLECTVEGTSNPNLYWYRQAAGRGLQLLFYSVGIGQISSEVPQNLSASRPQDRQFILSSKKLLLSDSGFYLCAWSAPDRAGGELFFGEGSRLTVL.

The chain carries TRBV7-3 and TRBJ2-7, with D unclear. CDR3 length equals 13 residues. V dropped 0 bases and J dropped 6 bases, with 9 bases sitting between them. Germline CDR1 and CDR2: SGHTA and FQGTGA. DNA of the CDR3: TGTGCCAGCAGCTTAACTAACCTGGCCGAGCAGTACTTC. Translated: CASSLTNLAEQYF.

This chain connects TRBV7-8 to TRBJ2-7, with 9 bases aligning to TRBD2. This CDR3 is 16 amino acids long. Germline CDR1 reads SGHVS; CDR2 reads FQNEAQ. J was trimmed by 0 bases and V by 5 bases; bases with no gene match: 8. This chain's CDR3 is CASSRARREGSYEQYF. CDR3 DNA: TGTGCCAGCAGCAGAGCAAGGCGGGAGGGCTCCTACGAGCAGTACTTC.

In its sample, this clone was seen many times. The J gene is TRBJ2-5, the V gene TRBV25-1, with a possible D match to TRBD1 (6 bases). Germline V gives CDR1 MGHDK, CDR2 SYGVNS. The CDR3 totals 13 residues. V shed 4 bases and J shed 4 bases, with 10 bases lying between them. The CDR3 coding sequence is TGTGCCAGCAGTGCAACAGGGTTAGAGACCCAGTACTTC. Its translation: CASSATGLETQYF.

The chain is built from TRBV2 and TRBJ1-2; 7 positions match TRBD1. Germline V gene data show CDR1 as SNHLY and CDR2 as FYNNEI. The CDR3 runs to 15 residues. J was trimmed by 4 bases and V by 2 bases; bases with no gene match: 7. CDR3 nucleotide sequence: TGTGCCAGCAGTGAACCCTTAGCAGGGGGCTATGGCTACACCTTC. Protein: CASSEPLAGGYGYTF.

CDR3 nucleotide sequence: TGTGCCAGCAGCTCTACCGGGACAGGGTCCATATACGAGCAGTACTTC. As protein: CASSSTGTGSIYEQYF. The chain combines TRBV7-9 with TRBJ2-7; 9 positions match TRBD1. The length of the CDR3 is 16 residues. The germline V gene encodes CDR1 SEHNR and CDR2 FQNEAQ (reference sequence). The ends lost 4 bases at V and 4 bases at J; junction bases unmatched: 11.

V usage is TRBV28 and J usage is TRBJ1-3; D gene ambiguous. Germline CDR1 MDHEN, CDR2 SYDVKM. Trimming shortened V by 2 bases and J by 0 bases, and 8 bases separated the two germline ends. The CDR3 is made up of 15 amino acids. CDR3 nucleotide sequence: TGTGCCAGCAGTTTAGGGCCGAGCTCTGGAAACACCATATATTTT. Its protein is CASSLGPSSGNTIYF.

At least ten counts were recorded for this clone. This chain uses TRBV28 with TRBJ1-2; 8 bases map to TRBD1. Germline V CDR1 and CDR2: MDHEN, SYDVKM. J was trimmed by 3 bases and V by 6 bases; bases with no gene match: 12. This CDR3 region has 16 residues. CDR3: CASSRPTGAGYYGYTF. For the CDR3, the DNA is TGTGCCAGCAGCCGTCCGACAGGGGCTGGGTACTATGGCTACACCTTC.

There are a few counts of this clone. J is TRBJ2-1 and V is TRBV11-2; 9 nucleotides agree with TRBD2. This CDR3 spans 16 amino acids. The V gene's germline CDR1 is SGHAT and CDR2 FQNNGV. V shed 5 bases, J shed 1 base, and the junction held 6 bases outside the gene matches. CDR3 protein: CASSRFSGSSYNEQFF. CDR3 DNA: TGTGCCAGCAGCCGATTTAGCGGGAGTTCCTACAATGAGCAGTTCTTC.

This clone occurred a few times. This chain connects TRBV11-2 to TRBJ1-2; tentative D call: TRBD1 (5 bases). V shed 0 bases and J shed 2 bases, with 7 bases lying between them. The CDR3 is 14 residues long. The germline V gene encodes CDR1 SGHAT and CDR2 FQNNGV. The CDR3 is CASSLERGNYGYTF. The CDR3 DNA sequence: TGTGCCAGCAGCTTAGAGCGGGGGAACTATGGCTACACCTTC.

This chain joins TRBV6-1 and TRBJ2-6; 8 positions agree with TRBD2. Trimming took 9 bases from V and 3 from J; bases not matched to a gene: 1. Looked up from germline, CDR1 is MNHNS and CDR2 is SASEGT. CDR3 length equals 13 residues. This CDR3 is CASLAGGANVLTF. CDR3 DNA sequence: TGTGCCAGTCTAGCGGGTGGGGCCAACGTCCTGACTTTC.

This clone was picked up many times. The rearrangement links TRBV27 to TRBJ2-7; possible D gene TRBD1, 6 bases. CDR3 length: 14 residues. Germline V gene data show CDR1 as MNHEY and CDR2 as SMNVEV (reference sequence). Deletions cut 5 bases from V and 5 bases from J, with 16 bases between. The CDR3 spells CASSTLRTEDEQYF. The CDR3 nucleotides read TGTGCCAGCAGTACCCTCCGGACAGAGGACGAGCAGTACTTC.

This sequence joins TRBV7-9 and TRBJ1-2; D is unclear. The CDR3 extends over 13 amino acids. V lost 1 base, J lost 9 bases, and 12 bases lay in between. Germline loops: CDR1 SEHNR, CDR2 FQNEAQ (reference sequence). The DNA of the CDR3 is TGTGCCAGCAGCTTAGGTACGGGGAGTCGCTACACCTTC. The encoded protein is CASSLGTGSRYTF.

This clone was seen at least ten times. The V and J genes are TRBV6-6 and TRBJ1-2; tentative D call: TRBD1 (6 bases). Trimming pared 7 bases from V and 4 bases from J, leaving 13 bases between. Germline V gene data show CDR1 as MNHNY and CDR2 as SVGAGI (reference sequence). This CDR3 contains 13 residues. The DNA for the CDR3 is TGTGCCAGCACTGACGGGGGGCCCTATGGCTACACCTTC. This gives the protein CASTDGGPYGYTF.

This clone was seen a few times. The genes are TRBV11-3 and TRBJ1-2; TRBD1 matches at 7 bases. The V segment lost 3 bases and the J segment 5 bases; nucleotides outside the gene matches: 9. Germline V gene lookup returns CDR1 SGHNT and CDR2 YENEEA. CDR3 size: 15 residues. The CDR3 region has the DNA TGTGCCAGCAGCTTGGGGAGCGGACAGGCATATGGCTACACCTTC. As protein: CASSLGSGQAYGYTF.

The CDR3 DNA reads as TGTGCCCATGACAGGTACCCGATCACAGATACGCAGTATTTT. Amino acid sequence: CAHDRYPITDTQYF. The rearrangement uses TRBV30 and TRBJ2-3; D is possibly TRBD1 (6 bases). Germline assignment: CDR1 GTSNPN and CDR2 SVGIG (reference sequence). The CDR3 spans 14 residues. Trimming took 8 bases from V and 2 from J, leaving 17 bases between them.

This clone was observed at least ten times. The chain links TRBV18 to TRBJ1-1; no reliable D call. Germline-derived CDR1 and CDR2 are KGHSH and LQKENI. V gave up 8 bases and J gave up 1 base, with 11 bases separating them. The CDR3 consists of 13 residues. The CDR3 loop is CASAFGGNTEAFF. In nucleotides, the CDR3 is TGTGCCAGCGCCTTTGGAGGGAACACTGAAGCTTTCTTT.